The following is a TCR beta chain sequence with its context. This specimen comes from a study of cytomegalovirus exposure and HLA in healthy donors. Overall study context: Genotyping showed 81% of some 400 donors falling in the Caucasian-associated ancestry cluster.

Germline assignment: CDR1 LGHNT and CDR2 FRNRAP. This CDR3 region has 16 residues. Trimming took 3 bases from V and 0 from J, leaving 14 bases between them. 60 Vbeta and 13 Jbeta primers were used in PCR. Data came from immunoSEQ multiplex PCR; TCRdb stores just in-frame clones and leaves some out. Among about 200,000 clones listed, approximately 78% were seen once. This chain uses TRBV12-5 with TRBJ1-1; D remains ambiguous. This sequence was found in a woman between 25 and 40 years old in good health and CMV-seropositive. The source material was PBMCs. The CDR3 loop reads CASGFSGIGVNTEAFF. The CDR3 bases are TGTGCTAGTGGTTTTTCGGGGATCGGAGTGAACACTGAAGCTTTCTTT. The whole variable domain, remainder taken from reference TRBV12-5 and TRBJ1-1, is DARVTQTPRHKVTEMGQEVTMRCQPILGHNTVFWYRQTMMQGLELLAYFRNRAPLDDSGMPKDRFSAEMPDATLATLKIQPSEPRDSAVYFCASGFSGIGVNTEAFFGQGTRLTVV.